The clone carrying this T cell receptor beta chain was observed a handful of times. As yet, its antigen is unknown. The genes and germline here are from mouse. The read terminates 4 residues ahead of where the CDR3 ends, so the germline J gene completes it. At the DNA level, this CDR3 is encoded by other sequences in the same sample as well. This CDR3 has 14 amino acids. The V segment lost 6 bases and the J segment 3 bases; nucleotides outside the gene matches: 4. Germline V gives CDR1 NSHNY, CDR2 SYGAGN. This sample is drawn from a study of CD8+ T cells in alopecia areata. Study details: The authors grafted skin from roughly 6-13-month-old C3H/HeJ donors with spontaneous alopecia onto roughly 6-11-week-old female C3H/HeJ mice. Broader study findings: Scalp specimens additionally yield sequences from normal skin's resident alphabeta T cells. Whereas mice showed it more clearly, TCR sharing across patients was murkier, possibly because of HLA. Clonality in lesional scalp, especially alopecia totalis/universalis, exceeded that of normal scalp.

Reverse transcription of extracted RNA yielded cDNA, which provided the sequencing template. Using immunoSEQ multiplex PCR, the repertoire was profiled, and TCRdb retains in-frame clones only, with some absent. Observed are about 270,000 clones, no singletons, with the top ten taking 1.2%. Cells from pooled cutaneous lymph nodes were sorted by CD4, CD8alpha, NKG2D, NKG2ACE and other markers. Input material: CD4+ T cells sorted from a lymph node. The TCR was taken from a C3H/HeJ mouse with alopecia areata. Mouse strain MHC haplotype: H2-k. This chain joins TRBV13-1 and TRBJ2-3, with 10 nucleotides matching TRBD1. This chain's CDR3 is CASTPGQGAETLYF. The CDR3 DNA, read in part, is TGTGCCAGCACCCCGGGACAGGGGGCAGAA.